Shown below are 11 T cell receptor beta chains from a single sample sequenced in a study of cytomegalovirus exposure and HLA in healthy donors. Primers: 60 Vbeta forward and 13 Jbeta reverse. The method was immunoSEQ multiplex PCR; TCRdb's version includes in-frame clones alone and lacks a portion of them. In the table there are 150,000 to 200,000 clones, over 60% of which are singletons. Sequencing was carried out using PBMCs. The receptors come from a woman in her twenties or thirties in good health and CMV-seronegative.

The CDR3 is CASSIAGLAKNIQYF. DNA of the CDR3: TGTGCCAGCAGTATAGCGGGATTAGCCAAAAACATTCAGTACTTC. The chain has TRBV6-5 and TRBJ2-4; 8 nucleotides line up with TRBD2. The CDR3 runs 15 residues. J lost 0 bases, V lost 5 bases, and 3 bases had no gene match. Germline CDR1 MNHEY, CDR2 SVGAGI.

The chain carries TRBV30 and TRBJ2-1, with 7 bases identical to TRBD2. Germline lookup yields CDR1 GTSNPN and CDR2 SVGIG (reference sequence). This CDR3 is built from 14 residues. The ends lost 5 bases at V and 4 bases at J; junction bases unmatched: 8. The CDR3: CAWSRGTTYNEQFF. The CDR3, as DNA: TGTGCCTGGTCGCGAGGGACTACATACAATGAGCAGTTCTTC.

The chain joins TRBV6-6 to TRBJ2-7, with 8 bases lining up with TRBD2. Trimming at V came to 2 bases and at J to 11 bases, leaving 8 bases not matched to a gene. The germline CDR1 and CDR2 sequences are MNHNY and SVGAGI (reference sequence). CDR3 size: 13 residues. The CDR3 coding sequence is TGTGCCAGCAGTTACCTATTAGCGGGGCCCAAGTACTTC. Protein sequence: CASSYLLAGPKYF.

The sample holds a few counts of this clone. The chain is built from TRBV4-3 and TRBJ2-3; D is possibly TRBD2 (6 bases). Germline loops: CDR1 LGHNA, CDR2 YSLEER. Trimming took 1 base from V and 2 from J, leaving 10 bases between them. This CDR3 is 15 amino acids long. The CDR3 DNA sequence: TGCGCCAGCAGCCAAGCTCGGACTACCACAGATACGCAGTATTTT. It encodes CASSQARTTTDTQYF.

V gene TRBV27 combines with J gene TRBJ2-1, with D unclear. Trimming shortened V by 4 bases and J by 0 bases, and 7 bases separated the two germline ends. Looked up from germline, CDR1 is MNHEY and CDR2 is SMNVEV (reference sequence). The CDR3 totals 14 residues. The CDR3 here is CASSSVASYNEQFF. CDR3 sequence (DNA): TGTGCCAGCAGTTCAGTGGCCTCCTACAATGAGCAGTTCTTC.

The chain has TRBV13 and TRBJ1-1; possible D gene TRBD1, 6 bases. This CDR3 has 15 residues. Germline values: CDR1 PRHDT, CDR2 FYEKMQ (reference sequence). V lost 8 bases and J 0 bases, leaving 16 bases between the germline ends. The CDR3 DNA is TGTGCCAGCGGGGGCAGGGTTAATATGAACACTGAAGCTTTCTTT. It specifies CASGGRVNMNTEAFF.

This clone has a handful of counts. V is TRBV9 and J is TRBJ2-1, with TRBD2 identical over 11 bases. Germline V lookup: CDR1 SGDLS, CDR2 YYNGEE. The trim removed 0 bases at V and 6 bases at J, leaving 2 bases unmatched. CDR3 length: 15 amino acids. This CDR3 reads CASSVVAGGLNEQFF. As DNA, the CDR3 is TGTGCCAGCAGCGTAGTAGCGGGGGGGCTCAATGAGCAGTTCTTC.

The chain couples TRBV4-2 to TRBJ2-7; D call uncertain. This CDR3 is built from 16 residues. V lost 4 bases and J 4 bases, leaving 20 bases between the germline ends. Germline-derived CDR1 and CDR2 are LGHNA and YNFKEQ. The CDR3 region is CASSRYAVDLYYEQYF. Here the CDR3 DNA reads TGTGCCAGCAGCCGCTACGCCGTCGATCTCTATTACGAGCAGTACTTC.

The chain employs TRBV12-2 and TRBJ2-7; the table assigns TRBD2, which was not confirmed against the DNA. TRBV12-2 is listed as a pseudogene. The CDR3 contains 16 residues. CDR3 sequence (DNA): TGTGCAAGTCGCTTAAAGCCTAGCGCAGAATCCTACGAGCAGTACTTC. Translation gives CASRLKPSAESYEQYF.

V gene TRBV6-5 combines with J gene TRBJ2-5; the match to TRBD2 covers 7 bases. The CDR3 consists of 14 residues. V dropped 1 base and J dropped 4; count of bases not matched to a gene: 3. Germline V lookup: CDR1 MNHEY, CDR2 SVGAGI. CDR3 protein: CASSYYGGGETQYF. The DNA for the CDR3 is TGTGCCAGCAGTTACTATGGGGGGGGAGAGACCCAGTACTTC.

CDR3 coding DNA: TGTGCCAGCAGCTTGACTTGGACAGGGGGAAGCATTCAGTACTTC. Residues: CASSLTWTGGSIQYF. The V and J genes are TRBV5-6 and TRBJ2-4; 10 bases align to TRBD1. Germline V gene lookup returns CDR1 SGHDT and CDR2 YYEEEE. The length of the CDR3 is 15 residues. With 1 base clipped from V and 9 bases from J, the junction kept 7 bases outside the gene matches. Full variable domain (rest looked up from reference TRBV5-6 and TRBJ2-4): DAGVTQSPTHLIKTRGQQVTLRCSPKSGHDTVSWYQQALGQGPQFIFQYYEEEERQRGNFPDRFSGHQFPNYSSELNVNALLLGDSALYLCASSLTWTGGSIQYFGAGTRLSVL.